One sample yielded the 25 T cell receptor beta chains listed below, sequenced in a study of blood T cell repertoires in COVID-19. TCRdb keeps only in-frame clones here, not all; method: immunoSEQ multiplex PCR. Here the sample spans approximately 300,000 clones, around 90% being singletons. Sequencing input: peripheral blood. These TCRs come from a woman aged 40 to 50 with acute or convalescent COVID-19.

The gene calls are TRBV4-1 and TRBJ1-6; D may be TRBD1 (5 bases). Trimming shortened V by 1 base and J by 4 bases, and 11 bases separated the two germline ends. The CDR3 spans 16 residues. The germline V gene encodes CDR1 MGHRA and CDR2 YSYEKL. The CDR3 region is CASSQVTGEYNSPLHF. In DNA, the CDR3 is TGCGCCAGCAGCCAAGTAACAGGCGAATATAATTCACCCCTCCACTTT.

This sequence joins TRBV6-4 and TRBJ2-1; D is unresolved. Between the trimmed V and J ends, which lost 0 bases and 2 bases, there was a span of 11 bases. The CDR3 sequence is 16 residues long. Germline-derived CDR1 and CDR2 are MRHNA and SNTAGT. CDR3 in DNA: TGTGCCAGCAGTGACTCCAGTGGTCCCCCCTACAATGAGCAGTTCTTC. Protein product: CASSDSSGPPYNEQFF.

The chain couples TRBV4-1 to TRBJ1-1; 7 bases match TRBD1. The V and J ends lost 5 bases and 2 bases, in that order; junction bases with no gene match: 11. This CDR3 is built from 16 residues. Germline V gives CDR1 MGHRA, CDR2 YSYEKL. The CDR3 DNA reads as TGCGCCAGCAGCGATAAGGGGGCCTCCCTAAACACTGAAGCTTTCTTT. It specifies CASSDKGASLNTEAFF.

This chain links TRBV18 with TRBJ1-1; D is possibly TRBD1 (5 bases). Trimming removed 1 base from V and 11 bases from J, with 14 bases in between. Germline V gene sequence: CDR1 KGHSH, CDR2 LQKENI. This CDR3 is 13 amino acids long. The CDR3 protein is CASSPQGQGGAFF. Written as DNA, the CDR3 is TGTGCCAGCTCACCACAGGGGCAGGGCGGTGCTTTCTTT.

The chain is built from TRBV18 and TRBJ1-2; D gene uncertain. V was shortened by 3 bases and J by 5 bases, with 16 bases between the two germline ends. The CDR3 length is 15 residues. CDR1 is KGHSH and CDR2 is LQKENI in the germline V gene. CDR3 amino acids: CASSPGQTPQYGYTF. The CDR3 DNA follows: TGTGCCAGCTCACCGGGCCAAACACCGCAGTATGGCTACACCTTC.

The chain is built from TRBV27 and TRBJ1-6; D is possibly TRBD1 (6 bases). Trimming stripped 0 bases from V and 4 bases from J, with 31 bases between. This CDR3 region has 23 residues. CDR1 is MNHEY, CDR2 SMNVEV, per germline (reference sequence). CDR3 sequence (DNA): TGTGCCAGCAGTTTATCTGGGGCAAGGTCGACTGTCAGGGGCGACAGATATAATTCACCCCTCCACTTT. It translates to CASSLSGARSTVRGDRYNSPLHF.

This clone appeared a few times. The chain recombines TRBV5-1 with TRBJ1-5; D not resolved. V was trimmed by 4 bases and J by 2 bases, leaving 13 bases between them. The CDR3 length is 15 residues. CDR1 is SGHRS, CDR2 YFSETQ, per germline. The DNA for the CDR3 is TGCGCCAGCAGCCCAGGTGAAACGGGCAATCAGCCCCAGCATTTT. This sequence encodes CASSPGETGNQPQHF. Filled out from reference TRBV5-1 and TRBJ1-5, the complete variable domain reads KAGVTQTPRYLIKTRGQQVTLSCSPISGHRSVSWYQQTPGQGLQFLFEYFSETQRNKGNFPGRFSGRQFSNSRSEMNVSTLELGDSALYLCASSPGETGNQPQHFGDGTRLSIL.

V and J are TRBV6-5 and TRBJ1-6; possibly TRBD1 for D (6 bases). Per the germline V gene, CDR1 is MNHEY and CDR2 is SVGAGI. The CDR3 consists of 15 residues. Trimming cost V 8 bases and J 10 bases, with 21 bases left between them. The CDR3, as DNA: TGTGCCAGCGAGGGGGTAGGCTCGGCGTTATCACCCCTCCACTTT. The encoded protein is CASEGVGSALSPLHF.

The table lists this clone with a few counts. The CDR3 loop is CASSFTAGDTTDTQYF. The CDR3 DNA reads TGCGCCAGCAGCTTTACAGCGGGGGATACCACAGATACGCAGTATTTT. The chain recombines TRBV5-1 with TRBJ2-3; 8 bases are a match to TRBD2. The V gene's germline CDR1 is SGHRS and CDR2 YFSETQ. Trimming cost V 2 bases and J 2 bases; bases outside gene matches: 7. CDR3 length: 16 residues.

The rearrangement links TRBV30 to TRBJ1-4; D uncertain. This CDR3 is 13 amino acids long. Germline-derived CDR1 and CDR2 are GTSNPN and SVGIG (reference sequence). Trimming removed 1 base at V and 6 bases at J, with 9 bases between. CDR3 residues: CAWSGAFDEKLFF. The CDR3 coding sequence is TGTGCCTGGAGTGGGGCTTTTGATGAAAAACTGTTTTTT.

This clone was detected a few times. CDR3 DNA: TGTGCCAGCAGCTCTGCCCCAGAGGGTCCTAATTCACCCCTCCACTTT. As protein: CASSSAPEGPNSPLHF. The chain has TRBV5-4 and TRBJ1-6; D is unclear. Germline CDR1 reads SGHNT; CDR2 reads YYREEE (reference sequence). The V end was cut by 3 bases, the J end by 6 bases, with 16 bases between. This CDR3 is built from 16 residues. Using reference TRBV5-4 and TRBJ1-6 for the parts outside the CDR3, the full variable domain is ETGVTQSPTHLIKTRGQQVTLRCSSQSGHNTVSWYQQALGQGPQFIFQYYREEENGRGNFPPRFSGLQFPNYSSELNVNALELDDSALYLCASSSAPEGPNSPLHFGNGTRLTVT.

The V and J genes are TRBV6-6 and TRBJ1-1; 7 bases map to TRBD1. This CDR3 spans 16 amino acids. Per germline, CDR1 MNHNY and CDR2 SVGAGI (reference sequence). V was pared by 0 bases and J by 3 bases, with 7 bases of the junction left unmatched. For the CDR3, the DNA is TGTGCCAGCAGTTACTCGTCAAGGGGGCGAGACACTGAAGCTTTCTTT. It encodes CASSYSSRGRDTEAFF.

The rearrangement joins TRBV27 to TRBJ1-1, with 12 bases lining up with TRBD1. Losses at the gene ends were 6 bases for V and 7 bases for J; bases not matched to a gene: 3. The germline V gene has CDR1 MNHEY and CDR2 SMNVEV (reference sequence). This CDR3 spans 13 amino acids. The CDR3 coding sequence is TGTGCCAGCAGGGGACAGGGGGCGGGTGAAGCTTTCTTT. Translated, it gives CASRGQGAGEAFF.

The J gene is TRBJ1-5, the V gene TRBV7-9; 8 nucleotides line up with TRBD1. Looked up from germline, CDR1 is SEHNR and CDR2 is FQNEAQ (reference sequence). Trimming took 7 bases from V and 2 from J; bases not matched to a gene: 1. The CDR3 has 13 amino acids. Here the CDR3 DNA reads TGTGCCAGCAACAGGGGGGGCAATCAGCCCCAGCATTTT. It is translated as CASNRGGNQPQHF. The whole variable domain, remainder taken from reference TRBV7-9 and TRBJ1-5, is DTGVSQNPRHKITKRGQNVTFRCDPISEHNRLYWYRQTLGQGPEFLTYFQNEAQLEKSRLLSDRFSAERPKGSFSTLEIQRTEQGDSAMYLCASNRGGNQPQHFGDGTRLSIL.

The rearrangement joins TRBV14 to TRBJ1-2, with TRBD1 identical over 7 bases. CDR3 length: 15 amino acids. CDR1 is SGHDN, CDR2 FVKESK, per germline. The V gene end was trimmed by 2 bases and the J gene end by 8 bases; junction bases not matched to a gene: 11. In DNA, the CDR3 is TGTGCCAGCAGCCAAACCGGGACAGTCTTTATGGGCTACACCTTC. Its protein product is CASSQTGTVFMGYTF. Complete variable domain (other parts from reference TRBV14 and TRBJ1-2): EAGVTQFPSHSVIEKGQTVTLRCDPISGHDNLYWYRRVMGKEIKFLLHFVKESKQDESGMPNNRFLAERTGGTYSTLKVQPAELEDSGVYFCASSQTGTVFMGYTFGSGTRLTVV.

The chain carries TRBV2 and TRBJ2-7, with D uncertain. Germline CDR1 is SNHLY and CDR2 is FYNNEI. Between the trimmed V and J ends, which lost 4 bases and 2 bases, there was a span of 6 bases. CDR3 length: 12 residues. This chain's CDR3 is CASSAQTYEQYV. CDR3 in DNA: TGTGCCAGCAGTGCCCAGACCTACGAGCAGTACGTC.

This clone came up once. The rearrangement links TRBV2 to TRBJ2-3, with 16 positions matching TRBD2. V shed 6 bases and J 4 bases; nucleotides not matched to a gene: 1. Germline V gene data show CDR1 as SNHLY and CDR2 as FYNNEI. The length of the CDR3 is 15 residues. The CDR3 DNA reads as TGTGCCAGCAGCGGGACTAGCGGGGGGGCAGATACGCAGTATTTT. Encoded protein: CASSGTSGGADTQYF. The full variable domain, completed using reference TRBV2 and TRBJ2-3, is EPEVTQTPSHQVTQMGQEVILRCVPISNHLYFYWYRQILGQKVEFLVSFYNNEISEKSEIFDDQFSVERPDGSNFTLKIRSTKLEDSAMYFCASSGTSGGADTQYFGPGTRLTVL.

This chain links TRBV29-1 with TRBJ1-2; D is possibly TRBD1 (6 bases). The length of the CDR3 is 11 residues. Germline lookup yields CDR1 SQVTM and CDR2 ANQGSEA. V was cut by 7 bases and J by 3 bases, with 9 bases left in between. This CDR3 is CSATGYYGYTF. The CDR3 DNA reads TGCAGCGCTACAGGGTACTATGGCTACACCTTC.

V gene TRBV29-1 combines with J gene TRBJ2-3; unclear D gene. The CDR3 extends over 14 amino acids. Deletions cut 3 bases from V and 4 bases from J, with 14 bases between. CDR1 and CDR2 (germline): SQVTM, ANQGSEA. The CDR3: CSVEYATGPDTQYF. The DNA of the CDR3 is TGCAGCGTTGAGTATGCTACTGGGCCAGATACGCAGTATTTT.

This clone was counted between two and nine times. The V and J genes are TRBV5-1 and TRBJ1-3, with D possibly being TRBD1 (5 bases). V was clipped by 1 base and J by 0 bases, with 14 bases between them. The CDR3 sequence is 17 residues long. The germline gives CDR1 SGHRS, CDR2 YFSETQ. The DNA of the CDR3 is TGCGCCAGCAGCTTGCCCTTAGACAGTTACTCTGGAAACACCATATATTTT. Translation gives CASSLPLDSYSGNTIYF.

The chain has TRBV29-1 and TRBJ1-1; unclear D gene. The CDR3 contains 11 residues. Germline V lookup: CDR1 SQVTM, CDR2 ANQGSEA. V was clipped by 1 base and J by 11 bases, with 11 bases between them. This chain's CDR3 is CSVEGSGIAFF. For the CDR3, the DNA is TGCAGCGTTGAAGGGTCCGGGATTGCTTTCTTT.

The chain recombines TRBV5-1 with TRBJ1-6; 7 positions match TRBD1. This CDR3 has 14 residues. V was pared by 7 bases and J by 8 bases, with 9 bases of the junction left unmatched. In germline, CDR1 is SGHRS, CDR2 YFSETQ. CDR3 DNA: TGCGCCAGCCACCCCGGGACAGAGGATTCACCCCTCCACTTT. Amino acid sequence: CASHPGTEDSPLHF.

V is TRBV19 and J is TRBJ1-2; D remains ambiguous. The CDR3 extends over 16 amino acids. From germline, CDR1 is LNHDA and CDR2 SQIVND (reference sequence). Trimming took 5 bases from V and 2 from J, leaving 18 bases between them. This chain's CDR3 is CASSGVEEGLNYGYTF. CDR3 DNA sequence: TGTGCCAGTAGTGGCGTTGAGGAGGGTCTCAACTATGGCTACACCTTC.

J is TRBJ1-3 and V is TRBV20-1; 7 bases match TRBD1. The CDR3 length is 16 residues. The germline CDR1 and CDR2 sequences are DFQATT and SNEGSKA (reference sequence). V lost 3 bases, J lost 2 bases, and 10 bases stayed unmatched. The CDR3 bases are TGCAGTGCTAGTCAGGGGGGACACAACGCTGGAAACACCATATATTTT. Encoded protein: CSASQGGHNAGNTIYF.

V usage is TRBV14 and J usage is TRBJ2-5; weak D call: TRBD2 (6 bases). Per germline, CDR1 SGHDN and CDR2 FVKESK. V dropped 0 bases and J dropped 4 bases, with 24 bases sitting between them. The CDR3 consists of 19 residues. CDR3 loop: CASSQDYRAQFERVETQYF. CDR3 bases: TGTGCCAGCAGCCAAGATTATCGGGCCCAATTTGAGCGGGTAGAGACCCAGTACTTC.